A single sample is the source of the 26 T cell receptor beta chains below, sequenced in a study of shared clonotypes between healthy human individuals. TCRdb's copy holds only in-frame clones and misses some; the assay was immunoSEQ multiplex PCR. Of around 980,000 clones listed, 78% are singletons. The sample was memory CD4+ T cells from PBMCs. The subset denotes: CD45RA-negative fraction. These receptors came from a man aged 18 to 35 in good health. Some clones in this sample may be carry-over from other donors' samples.

This clone was picked up one time. The chain employs TRBV28 and TRBJ2-7, with 9 bases that match TRBD1. This CDR3 spans 16 amino acids. V lost 7 bases and J lost 4; bases outside the gene matches: 14. The germline V gene has CDR1 MDHEN and CDR2 SYDVKM. The CDR3 nucleotides are TGTGCCAGCACAACCGGTAATAGGGACAGGGCTTACGAGCAGTACTTC. It encodes CASTTGNRDRAYEQYF. The full variable domain, completed using reference TRBV28 and TRBJ2-7, is DVKVTQSSRYLVKRTGEKVFLECVQDMDHENMFWYRQDPGLGLRLIYFSYDVKMKEKGDIPEGYSVSREKKERFSLILESASTNQTSMYLCASTTGNRDRAYEQYFGPGTRLTVT.

About this clone: One end of the junction is discordant with germline, which a read error may explain. The chain carries TRBV5-1 and TRBJ1-1, with D possibly TRBD1 on 5 matching bases. CDR1 is SGHRS and CDR2 is YFSETQ in the germline V gene. This CDR3 is 14 amino acids long. The CDR3 nucleotides read TGCGCCAGCAGCTTGCAGGGAATGAACGCTGAAGCTTTCTTT. It yields the protein CASSLQGMNAEAFF.

This rearrangement joins TRBV7-2 to TRBJ2-5; 7 positions match TRBD2. The germline V gene has CDR1 SGHTA and CDR2 FQGNSA. J lost 2 bases, V lost 6 bases, and 6 bases had no gene match. The CDR3 extends over 14 amino acids. CDR3 protein: CASSVGRGQETQYF. Here the CDR3 DNA reads TGTGCCAGCAGTGTCGGGCGGGGGCAAGAGACCCAGTACTTC.

This clone has a handful of counts. V gene TRBV29-1 combines with J gene TRBJ1-1; maybe TRBD1 (5 bases). The V and J ends lost 7 bases and 6 bases respectively, with 12 bases between them. Germline V gene data show CDR1 as SQVTM and CDR2 as ANQGSEA. The length of the CDR3 is 11 residues. The DNA for the CDR3 is TGCAGCGGTATCGACAGTCCTGAAGCTTTCTTT. Encoded protein: CSGIDSPEAFF. The full variable domain, its missing parts supplied by reference TRBV29-1 and TRBJ1-1, is SAVISQKPSRDICQRGTSLTIQCQVDSQVTMMFWYRQQPGQSLTLIATANQGSEATYESGFVIDKFPISRPNLTFSTLTVSNMSPEDSSIYLCSGIDSPEAFFGQGTRLTVV.

The V and J genes are TRBV10-2 and TRBJ1-2, with a tentative D call TRBD1 (5 bases). The CDR3 is 17 amino acids. With 0 bases removed from V and 7 bases from J, the gap between germline ends came to 21 bases. Germline-derived CDR1 and CDR2 are WSHSY and SAAADI. Written as DNA, the CDR3 is TGCGCCAGCAGTGAGTCGAGAAAAGGGACTCCGGACGGTGGCTACACCTTC. Its protein is CASSESRKGTPDGGYTF.

The chain uses TRBV28 and TRBJ1-1; D not certain. Trimming cost V 5 bases and J 6 bases, with 16 bases left between them. Germline V gene lookup returns CDR1 MDHEN and CDR2 SYDVKM. The CDR3 consists of 14 residues. CDR3 DNA sequence: TGTGCCAGCAGTAGCCGGAATGGAAACCCTGAAGCTTTCTTT. This encodes CASSSRNGNPEAFF. The complete variable domain, with remaining parts taken from reference TRBV28 and TRBJ1-1, reads DVKVTQSSRYLVKRTGEKVFLECVQDMDHENMFWYRQDPGLGLRLIYFSYDVKMKEKGDIPEGYSVSREKKERFSLILESASTNQTSMYLCASSSRNGNPEAFFGQGTRLTVV.

The chain carries TRBV6-1 and TRBJ2-1; D remains ambiguous. V shed 8 bases and J shed 0 bases, with 11 bases lying between them. The CDR3 runs 14 residues. CDR1 and CDR2 from the germline V gene are MNHNS and SASEGT. CDR3 sequence (DNA): TGTGCCAGCGGGGTAGTTGGCTCCTACAATGAGCAGTTCTTC. Its protein is CASGVVGSYNEQFF.

This clone is a singleton in its sample. The chain joins TRBV7-9 to TRBJ1-2; D gene ambiguous. CDR1 is SEHNR and CDR2 is FQNEAQ in the germline V gene (reference sequence). Between the trimmed V and J ends, which lost 7 bases and 4 bases, there was a span of 10 bases. This CDR3 is built from 12 residues. The chain's CDR3 is CASNRVGYGYTF. CDR3 nucleotide sequence: TGTGCCAGCAACCGAGTGGGCTATGGCTACACCTTC.

The V and J genes are TRBV11-3 and TRBJ2-7, with D possibly called TRBD1 or TRBD2 (5 bases each). The CDR3 has 13 amino acids. Trimming left V 2 bases short and J 6 bases short, with 11 bases between. Germline V gives CDR1 SGHNT, CDR2 YENEEA. In DNA, the CDR3 is TGTGCCAGCAGCTTATACCGGGGCTCCGAGCAGTACTTC. Translating it yields CASSLYRGSEQYF.

This clone was counted a few times. A much larger clone differs from this one at a single base, so this may be a read error. Given the absence of the conserved phenylalanine or tryptophan at the CDR3 end, a read error is likely. The CDR3 DNA is TGTGCCAGCAGTGGGACAGCACACACTGAAGCTTTCTCT. Translating it yields CASSGTAHTEAFS. V and J are TRBV28 and TRBJ1-1; 7 bases map to TRBD1. Per the germline V gene, CDR1 is MDHEN and CDR2 is SYDVKM. The V and J ends lost 5 bases and 3 bases, in that order; junction bases with no gene match: 3. This CDR3 region has 13 residues.

This clone occurred once. The chain employs TRBV19 and TRBJ2-2; the match to TRBD2 covers 11 bases. Germline trimming cut 4 bases from V and 6 bases from J; bases unmatched to any gene: 13. CDR1 and CDR2 (germline): LNHDA, SQIVND (reference sequence). CDR3 length equals 18 residues. The CDR3 coding sequence is TGTGCCAGTAGTAATCTGGCTAGCGGGAGGATTGTGGCCGGGGAGCTGTTTTTT. It yields the protein CASSNLASGRIVAGELFF.

The table lists this clone with many counts. J is TRBJ1-2 and V is TRBV19, with D tentatively TRBD1 (5 bases). The V and J ends lost 5 bases and 7 bases respectively, with 17 bases between them. The CDR3 is 14 residues long. Germline V gives CDR1 LNHDA, CDR2 SQIVND (reference sequence). CDR3 loop: CASSPQGRVFGYTF. CDR3 in DNA: TGTGCCAGTAGTCCCCAGGGCCGAGTATTTGGCTACACCTTC.

The genes are TRBV13 and TRBJ2-1, with a tentative D call TRBD1 (7 bases). CDR3 length: 15 amino acids. The germline V and J ends were trimmed by 4 bases and 7 bases, with 17 bases remaining between them. In germline, CDR1 is PRHDT, CDR2 FYEKMQ (reference sequence). The CDR3 sequence: CASSYPPGGKNEQFF. The CDR3 bases are TGTGCCAGCAGCTACCCTCCAGGGGGGAAGAATGAGCAGTTCTTC.

This clone turned up a few times. The CDR3 sequence is CASSANRASGSYEQYF. In DNA form, the CDR3 reads TGTGCCAGCAGTGCCAACAGGGCTTCGGGGTCCTACGAGCAGTACTTC. This chain joins TRBV28 and TRBJ2-5; tentative D call: TRBD1 (6 bases). Judging by the DNA end, TRBJ2-7 fits better; the J call may be wrong. CDR3 length: 16 amino acids. Per germline, CDR1 MDHEN and CDR2 SYDVKM.

The chain uses TRBV28 and TRBJ1-1; the D gene is possibly TRBD1 (5 bases). Germline loops: CDR1 MDHEN, CDR2 SYDVKM. The ends were cut back, 5 bases at V and 7 bases at J, with 17 bases in the middle. This CDR3 has 14 residues. In nucleotides, the CDR3 is TGTGCCAGCAGTCCGGGGCCCCCCGTTAATGAAGCTTTCTTT. As protein: CASSPGPPVNEAFF.

This clone was counted a few times. This sequence joins TRBV6-6 and TRBJ1-2, with 7 bases aligning to TRBD1. CDR3 length: 12 residues. In germline, CDR1 is MNHNY, CDR2 SVGAGI (reference sequence). The J segment lost 6 bases and the V segment lost 5 bases, leaving 3 bases of the junction unmatched. The DNA of the CDR3 is TGTGCCAGCAGTACGACAGGGAATGGCTACACCTTC. Its protein is CASSTTGNGYTF.

This chain joins TRBV9 and TRBJ2-1; 9 bases match TRBD2. The junction had 8 bases not matched to a gene; V was cut back by 4 bases and J by 9 bases. This CDR3 comprises 14 residues. Germline CDR1 SGDLS, CDR2 YYNGEE. The CDR3 is CASSRIAGVGEQFF. The CDR3, as DNA: TGTGCCAGCAGCCGGATAGCGGGAGTGGGTGAGCAGTTCTTC.

The rearrangement links TRBV19 to TRBJ2-2; TRBD2 matches at 8 bases. Unmatched junction bases numbered 8, after V lost 5 bases and J lost 0 bases. Germline V CDR1 and CDR2: LNHDA, SQIVND (reference sequence). This CDR3 is built from 17 residues. CDR3 loop: CASSWSLAGSNTGELFF. The CDR3 DNA is TGTGCCAGTAGTTGGAGTCTAGCGGGTTCGAACACCGGGGAGCTGTTTTTT.

This clone turned up a few times. The chain couples TRBV5-1 to TRBJ2-3; maybe TRBD1 (5 bases). The CDR3 has 13 amino acids. Germline V gene sequence: CDR1 SGHRS, CDR2 YFSETQ. The V gene lost 0 bases and the J gene lost 6 bases, with 8 bases spanning the gap. The CDR3 loop is CASSLGAGDTQYF. DNA for the CDR3: TGCGCCAGCAGCTTGGGGGCAGGGGATACGCAGTATTTT.

The rearrangement uses TRBV2 and TRBJ2-1; D not certain. This CDR3 is 10 amino acids long. Per the germline V gene, CDR1 is SNHLY and CDR2 is FYNNEI. Trimming removed 0 bases at V and 13 bases at J, with 4 bases between. The CDR3 DNA is TGTGCCAGCAGTGAAGCAGCCCAGTTCTTC. Translated: CASSEAAQFF.

The chain joins TRBV30 to TRBJ2-7, with 7 bases matching TRBD1. Germline V CDR1 and CDR2: GTSNPN, SVGIG (reference sequence). CDR3 length equals 14 residues. The V gene end was trimmed by 1 base and the J gene end by 3 bases; junction bases not matched to a gene: 6. The CDR3 spells CAWSGQGAGYEQYF. Here the CDR3 DNA reads TGTGCCTGGAGTGGACAGGGAGCCGGCTACGAGCAGTACTTC.

This chain connects TRBV29-1 to TRBJ2-3; D unresolved. Germline CDR1 SQVTM, CDR2 ANQGSEA. Trimming left V 4 bases short and J 0 bases short, with 14 bases between. CDR3 length equals 15 residues. The CDR3 sequence: CSVVDTSASTDTQYF. Written as DNA, the CDR3 is TGCAGCGTTGTAGACACCAGTGCTAGCACAGATACGCAGTATTTT.

V usage is TRBV5-1 and J usage is TRBJ2-2, with TRBD1 matching over 9 bases. Trimming cost V 3 bases and J 6 bases; bases outside gene matches: 3. Germline V gene lookup returns CDR1 SGHRS and CDR2 YFSETQ. The CDR3 spans 14 residues. This CDR3 is CASSSGTGSGELFF. DNA of the CDR3: TGCGCCAGCAGCTCAGGGACAGGGTCCGGGGAGCTGTTTTTT.

The chain recombines TRBV28 with TRBJ2-2; D uncertain. Trimming left V 5 bases short and J 8 bases short, with 15 bases between. Germline V gives CDR1 MDHEN, CDR2 SYDVKM. The CDR3 loop spans 14 amino acids. This CDR3 is CASSRASYRGELFF. DNA of the CDR3: TGTGCCAGCAGTCGGGCTAGTTACCGGGGGGAGCTGTTTTTT.

V usage is TRBV28 and J usage is TRBJ2-7; 10 bases match TRBD2. The CDR3 has 15 residues. Germline-derived CDR1 and CDR2 are MDHEN and SYDVKM. Trimming at V came to 3 bases and at J to 2 bases, leaving 4 bases not matched to a gene. This CDR3 reads CASSFRLAGTYEQYF. The CDR3, as DNA: TGTGCCAGCAGTTTTCGACTAGCGGGCACCTACGAGCAGTACTTC.

This clone showed up just once. The CDR3 nucleotides read TGTGCCAGCAGCAGAGGTCGACTAGCGGAGACCCAGTACTTC. This sequence encodes CASSRGRLAETQYF. The chain carries TRBV7-8 and TRBJ2-5; 8 nucleotides match TRBD2. The V and J ends lost 5 bases and 5 bases, in that order; junction bases with no gene match: 7. CDR3 size: 14 residues. The V gene's germline CDR1 is SGHVS and CDR2 FQNEAQ.